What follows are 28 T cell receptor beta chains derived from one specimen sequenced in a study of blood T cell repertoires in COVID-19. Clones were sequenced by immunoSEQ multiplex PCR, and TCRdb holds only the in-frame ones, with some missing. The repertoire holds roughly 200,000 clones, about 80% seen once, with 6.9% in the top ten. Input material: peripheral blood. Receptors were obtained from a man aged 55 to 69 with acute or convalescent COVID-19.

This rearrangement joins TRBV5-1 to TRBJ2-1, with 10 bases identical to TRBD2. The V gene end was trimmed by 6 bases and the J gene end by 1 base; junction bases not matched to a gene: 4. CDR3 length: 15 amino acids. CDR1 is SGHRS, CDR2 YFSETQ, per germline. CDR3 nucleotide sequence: TGCGCCAGCATGTGGACTAGCGGTTCCTACAATGAGCAGTTCTTC. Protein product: CASMWTSGSYNEQFF.

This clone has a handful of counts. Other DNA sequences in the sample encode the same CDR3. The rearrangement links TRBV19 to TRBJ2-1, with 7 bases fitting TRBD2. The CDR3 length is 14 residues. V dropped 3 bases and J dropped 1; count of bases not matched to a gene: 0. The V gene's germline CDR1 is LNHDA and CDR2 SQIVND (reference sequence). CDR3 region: CASSISGSYNEQFF. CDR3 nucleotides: TGTGCCAGTAGTATTAGCGGGTCCTACAATGAGCAGTTCTTC.

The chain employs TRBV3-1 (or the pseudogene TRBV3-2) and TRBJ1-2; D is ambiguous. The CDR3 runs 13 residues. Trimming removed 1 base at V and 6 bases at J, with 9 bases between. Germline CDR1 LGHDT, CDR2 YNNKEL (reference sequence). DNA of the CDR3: TGTGCCAGCAGCCAAGTCAGTCACGATGGCTACACCTTC. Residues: CASSQVSHDGYTF.

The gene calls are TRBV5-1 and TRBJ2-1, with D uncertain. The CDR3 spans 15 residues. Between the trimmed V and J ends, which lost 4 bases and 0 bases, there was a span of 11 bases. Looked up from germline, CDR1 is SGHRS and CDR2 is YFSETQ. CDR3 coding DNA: TGCGCCAGCAGCCCAGACCGGAGCTCCTACAATGAGCAGTTCTTC. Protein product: CASSPDRSSYNEQFF.

This CDR3 is CASSYDRVGSGANVLTF. For the CDR3, the DNA is TGTGCCAGCAGCTATGACAGGGTCGGTTCTGGGGCCAACGTCCTGACTTTC. The J gene is TRBJ2-6, the V gene TRBV4-2; TRBD1 matches 7 bases. V was pared by 5 bases and J by 1 base, with 8 bases of the junction left unmatched. The CDR3 length is 17 residues. The germline CDR1 and CDR2 sequences are LGHNA and YNFKEQ.

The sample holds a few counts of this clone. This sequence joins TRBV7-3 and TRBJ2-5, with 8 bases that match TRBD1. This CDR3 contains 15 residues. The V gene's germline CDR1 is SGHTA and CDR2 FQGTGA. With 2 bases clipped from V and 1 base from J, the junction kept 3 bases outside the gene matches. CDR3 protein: CASSLGQGFQETQYF. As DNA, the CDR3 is TGTGCCAGCAGCTTAGGACAGGGATTCCAAGAGACCCAGTACTTC. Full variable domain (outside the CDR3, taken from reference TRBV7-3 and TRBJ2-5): GAGVSQTPSNKVTEKGKYVELRCDPISGHTALYWYRQSLGQGPEFLIYFQGTGAADDSGLPNDRFFAVRPEGSVSTLKIQRTERGDSAVYLCASSLGQGFQETQYFGPGTRLLVL.

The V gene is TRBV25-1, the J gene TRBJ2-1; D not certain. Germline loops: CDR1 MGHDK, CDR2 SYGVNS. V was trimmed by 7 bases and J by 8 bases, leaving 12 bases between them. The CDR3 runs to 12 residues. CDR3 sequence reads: CASKLIADEQFF. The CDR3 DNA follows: TGTGCCAGCAAGCTTATAGCAGATGAGCAGTTCTTC. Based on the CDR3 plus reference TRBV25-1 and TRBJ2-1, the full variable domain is EADIYQTPRYLVIGTGKKITLECSQTMGHDKMYWYQQDPGMELHLIHYSYGVNSTEKGDLSSESTVSRIRTEHFPLTLESARPSHTSQYLCASKLIADEQFFGPGTRLTVL.

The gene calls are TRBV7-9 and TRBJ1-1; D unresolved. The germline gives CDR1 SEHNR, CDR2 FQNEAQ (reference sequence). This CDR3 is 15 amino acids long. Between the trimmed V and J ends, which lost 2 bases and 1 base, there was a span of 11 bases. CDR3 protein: CASSLMSGRNTEAFF. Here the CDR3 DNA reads TGTGCCAGCAGCTTAATGTCAGGAAGGAACACTGAAGCTTTCTTT.

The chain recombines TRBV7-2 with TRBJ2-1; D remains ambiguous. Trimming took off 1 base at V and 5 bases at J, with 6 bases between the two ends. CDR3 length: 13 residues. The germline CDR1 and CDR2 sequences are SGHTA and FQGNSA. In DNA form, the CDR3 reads TGTGCCAGCAGCTTAGGGCAGAACAATGAGCAGTTCTTC. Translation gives CASSLGQNNEQFF.

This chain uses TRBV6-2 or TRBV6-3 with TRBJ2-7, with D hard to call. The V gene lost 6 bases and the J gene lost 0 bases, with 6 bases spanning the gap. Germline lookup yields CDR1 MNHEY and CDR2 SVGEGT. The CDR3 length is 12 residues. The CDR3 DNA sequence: TGTGCCAGCAGCCGGAGCTCCTACGAGCAGTACTTC. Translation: CASSRSSYEQYF.

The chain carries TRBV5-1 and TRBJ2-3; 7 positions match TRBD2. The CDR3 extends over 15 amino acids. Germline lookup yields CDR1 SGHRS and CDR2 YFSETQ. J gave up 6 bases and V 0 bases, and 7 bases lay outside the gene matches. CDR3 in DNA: TGCGCCAGCAGCTTGGTTAGCGGGTTTGTGGATACGCAGTATTTT. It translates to CASSLVSGFVDTQYF.

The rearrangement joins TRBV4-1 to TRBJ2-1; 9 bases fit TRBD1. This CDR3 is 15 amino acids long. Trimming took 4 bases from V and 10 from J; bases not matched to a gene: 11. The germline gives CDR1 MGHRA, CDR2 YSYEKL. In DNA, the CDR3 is TGCGCCAGCAGCCCCCACCACAGGGGGCGTAACGAGCAGTTCTTC. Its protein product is CASSPHHRGRNEQFF.

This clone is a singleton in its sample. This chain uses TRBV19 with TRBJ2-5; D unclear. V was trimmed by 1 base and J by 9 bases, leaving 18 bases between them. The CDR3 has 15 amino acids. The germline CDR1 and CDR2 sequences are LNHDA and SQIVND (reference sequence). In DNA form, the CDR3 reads TGTGCCAGTAGTATAGGATCCAGCTACCGGGTGCCCCAGTACTTC. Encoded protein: CASSIGSSYRVPQYF.

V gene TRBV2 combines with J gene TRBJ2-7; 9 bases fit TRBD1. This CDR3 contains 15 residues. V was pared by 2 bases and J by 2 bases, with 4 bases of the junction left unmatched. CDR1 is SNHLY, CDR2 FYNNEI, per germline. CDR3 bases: TGTGCCAGCAGTGAATGGACAGGGGTAACCTACGAGCAGTACTTC. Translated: CASSEWTGVTYEQYF.

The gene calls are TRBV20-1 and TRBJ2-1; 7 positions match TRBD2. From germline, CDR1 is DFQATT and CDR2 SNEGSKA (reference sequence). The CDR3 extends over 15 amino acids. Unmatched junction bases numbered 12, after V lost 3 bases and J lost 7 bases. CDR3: CSASSAGEPGNEQFF. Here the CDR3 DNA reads TGCAGTGCTAGTTCCGCGGGAGAACCGGGGAATGAGCAGTTCTTC.

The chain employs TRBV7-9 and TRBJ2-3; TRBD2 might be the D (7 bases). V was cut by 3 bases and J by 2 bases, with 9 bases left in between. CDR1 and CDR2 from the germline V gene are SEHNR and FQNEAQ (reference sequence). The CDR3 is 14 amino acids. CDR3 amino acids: CASSLGGHTDTQYF. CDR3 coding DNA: TGTGCCAGCAGCTTGGGGGGGCACACAGATACGCAGTATTTT.

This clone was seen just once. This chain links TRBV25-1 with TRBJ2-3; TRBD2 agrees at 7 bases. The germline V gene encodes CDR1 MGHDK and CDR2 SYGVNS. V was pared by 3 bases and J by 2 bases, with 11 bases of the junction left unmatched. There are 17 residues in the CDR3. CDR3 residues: CASSEAGRLAHTDTQYF. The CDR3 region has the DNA TGTGCCAGCAGTGAGGCGGGTAGACTAGCCCACACAGATACGCAGTATTTT. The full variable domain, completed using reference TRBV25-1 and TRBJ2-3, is EADIYQTPRYLVIGTGKKITLECSQTMGHDKMYWYQQDPGMELHLIHYSYGVNSTEKGDLSSESTVSRIRTEHFPLTLESARPSHTSQYLCASSEAGRLAHTDTQYFGPGTRLTVL.

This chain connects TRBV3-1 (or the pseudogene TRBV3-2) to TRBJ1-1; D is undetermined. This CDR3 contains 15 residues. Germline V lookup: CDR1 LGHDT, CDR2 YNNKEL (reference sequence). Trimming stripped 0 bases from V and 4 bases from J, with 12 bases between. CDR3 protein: CASSQDPAESTEAFF. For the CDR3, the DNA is TGTGCCAGCAGCCAAGATCCGGCGGAATCCACTGAAGCTTTCTTT.

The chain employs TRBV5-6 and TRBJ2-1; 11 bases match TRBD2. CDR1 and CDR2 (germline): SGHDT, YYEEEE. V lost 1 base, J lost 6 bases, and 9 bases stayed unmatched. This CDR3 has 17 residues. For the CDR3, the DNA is TGTGCCAGCAGCTTGTTGCTAGCGGGAGGCCTCGCCAATGAGCAGTTCTTC. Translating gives CASSLLLAGGLANEQFF. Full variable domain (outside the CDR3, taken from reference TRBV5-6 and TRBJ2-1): DAGVTQSPTHLIKTRGQQVTLRCSPKSGHDTVSWYQQALGQGPQFIFQYYEEEERQRGNFPDRFSGHQFPNYSSELNVNALLLGDSALYLCASSLLLAGGLANEQFFGPGTRLTVL.

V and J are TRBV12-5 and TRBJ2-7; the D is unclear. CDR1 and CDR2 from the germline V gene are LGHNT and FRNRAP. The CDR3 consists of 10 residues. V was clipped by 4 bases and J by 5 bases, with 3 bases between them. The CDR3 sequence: CASGWHEQYF. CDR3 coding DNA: TGTGCTAGTGGTTGGCACGAGCAGTACTTC.

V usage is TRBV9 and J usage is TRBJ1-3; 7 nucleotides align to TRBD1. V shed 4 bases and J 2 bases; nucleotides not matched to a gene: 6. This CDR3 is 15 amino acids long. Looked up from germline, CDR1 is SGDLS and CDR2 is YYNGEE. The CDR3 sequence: CASSPPQGPGNTIYF. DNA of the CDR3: TGTGCCAGCAGCCCTCCACAGGGGCCTGGAAACACCATATATTTT.

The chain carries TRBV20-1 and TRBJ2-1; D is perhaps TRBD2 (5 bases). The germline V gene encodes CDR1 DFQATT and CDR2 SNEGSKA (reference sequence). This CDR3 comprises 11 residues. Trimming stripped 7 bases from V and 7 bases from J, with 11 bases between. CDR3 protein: CSGYQRNEQFF. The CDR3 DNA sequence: TGCAGTGGATACCAGCGGAATGAGCAGTTCTTC.

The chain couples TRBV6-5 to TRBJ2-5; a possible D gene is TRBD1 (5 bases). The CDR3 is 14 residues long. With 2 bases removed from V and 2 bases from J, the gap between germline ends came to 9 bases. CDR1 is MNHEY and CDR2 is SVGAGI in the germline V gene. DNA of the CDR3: TGTGCCAGCAGTTACGGGGCAGGGCAAGAGACCCAGTACTTC. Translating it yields CASSYGAGQETQYF.

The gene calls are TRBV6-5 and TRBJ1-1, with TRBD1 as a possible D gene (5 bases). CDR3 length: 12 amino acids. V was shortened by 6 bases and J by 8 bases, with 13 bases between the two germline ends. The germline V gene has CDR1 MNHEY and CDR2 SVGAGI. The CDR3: CASRGQKDEAFF. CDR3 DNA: TGTGCCAGCAGAGGACAAAAAGACGAAGCTTTCTTT.

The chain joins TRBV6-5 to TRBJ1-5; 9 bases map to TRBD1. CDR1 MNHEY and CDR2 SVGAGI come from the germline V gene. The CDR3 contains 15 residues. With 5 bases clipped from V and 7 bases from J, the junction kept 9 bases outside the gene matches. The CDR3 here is CASSSLGTGSQPQHF. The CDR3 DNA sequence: TGTGCCAGCAGTAGCCTCGGGACAGGGAGCCAGCCCCAGCATTTT.

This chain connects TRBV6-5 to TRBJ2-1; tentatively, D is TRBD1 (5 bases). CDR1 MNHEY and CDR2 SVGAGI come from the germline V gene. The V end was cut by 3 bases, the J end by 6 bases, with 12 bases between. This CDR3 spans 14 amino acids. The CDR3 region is CASSYDRIFNEQFF. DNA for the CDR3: TGTGCCAGCAGTTATGACAGAATATTCAATGAGCAGTTCTTC.

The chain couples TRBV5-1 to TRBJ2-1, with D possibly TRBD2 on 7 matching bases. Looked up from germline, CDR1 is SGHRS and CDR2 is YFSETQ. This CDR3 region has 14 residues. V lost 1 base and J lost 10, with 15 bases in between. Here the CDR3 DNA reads TGCGCCAGCAGCTTGCGGGGGGCGCAGGGGGAGCAGTTCTTC. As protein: CASSLRGAQGEQFF.

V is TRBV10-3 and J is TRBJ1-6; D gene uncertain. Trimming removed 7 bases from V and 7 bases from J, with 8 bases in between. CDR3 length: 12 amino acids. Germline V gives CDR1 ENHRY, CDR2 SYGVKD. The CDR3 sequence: CAIKSENSPLHF. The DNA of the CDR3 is TGTGCCATCAAATCAGAAAATTCACCCCTCCACTTT.